This T cell receptor (beta chain) was sequenced in a study of shared clonotypes between healthy human individuals. Study background: Three men and a couple of women, aged 18 to 49, were donors.

Replicate PCRs run on sorted subsets employed 200 ng DNA, approximately 30,000 T cell genomes. TCRdb keeps only in-frame clones here, not all; method: immunoSEQ multiplex PCR. The sample lists approximately 320,000 clones, around two thirds occurring once. The CD4+ fraction was divided into a CD45RA+ naive subset and a CD45RA-negative memory subset. The sequenced material came from memory CD4+ T cells sorted from blood. Subset: CD45RA-negative fraction. The TCR comes from a man younger than 40 in good health.

CDR3 loop: CASKRTSGMSSNEQFF. DNA of the CDR3: TGTGCCAGTAAGAGGACTAGCGGGATGTCAAGCAATGAGCAGTTCTTC. The rearrangement uses TRBV19 and TRBJ2-1; 12 bases are shared with TRBD2. In germline, CDR1 is LNHDA, CDR2 SQIVND (reference sequence). This CDR3 comprises 16 residues. The V segment lost 7 bases and the J segment 6 bases; nucleotides outside the gene matches: 10. The full variable domain, its missing parts supplied by reference TRBV19 and TRBJ2-1, is DGGITQSPKYLFRKEGQNVTLSCEQNLNHDAMYWYRQDPGQGLRLIYYSQIVNDFQKGDIAEGYSVSREKKESFPLTVTSAQKNPTAFYLCASKRTSGMSSNEQFFGPGTRLTVL.